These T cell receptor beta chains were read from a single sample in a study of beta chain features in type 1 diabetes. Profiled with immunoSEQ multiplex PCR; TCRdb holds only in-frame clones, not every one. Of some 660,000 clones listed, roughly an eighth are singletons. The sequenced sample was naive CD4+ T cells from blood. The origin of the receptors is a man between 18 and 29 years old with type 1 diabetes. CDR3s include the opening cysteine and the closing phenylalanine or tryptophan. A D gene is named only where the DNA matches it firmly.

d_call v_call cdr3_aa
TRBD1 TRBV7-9 CASSPGGGYQPQHF
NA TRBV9 CASSPHSTGELFF
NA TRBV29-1 CSGLAYNYGYTF
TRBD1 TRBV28 CASSFFRDRVSYEQYF
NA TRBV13 CASSSTPESYEQYF
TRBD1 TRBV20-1 CSASRGHEQFF
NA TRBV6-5 CASRQVGAEAFF
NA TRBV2 CASSGGHLRDGYTF
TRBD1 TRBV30 CAWSTTGIQPQHF
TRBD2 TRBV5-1 CASGLAGGPVEQYF
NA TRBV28 CAVRDGSSYEQYF
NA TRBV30 CAWSVNGGREKLFF
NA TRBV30 CAFSQPKDQYF
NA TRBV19 CASSTEQGRNQPQHF
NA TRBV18 CASSPQNRPNTGELFF
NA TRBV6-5 CASAHLDGYTF
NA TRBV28 CASRAGTASYNEQFF
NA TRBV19 CASRSLGGRKNTEAFF
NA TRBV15 CATSRVQNPLANYGYTF
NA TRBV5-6 CASSKPSSYEQYF
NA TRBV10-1 CASSESTGPSYEQYF
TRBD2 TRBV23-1 CASSHPGLAHEQYF
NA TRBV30 CAWTGPGNEQFF
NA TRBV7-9 CASSSHSPNEQFF